The entry below gives a single T cell receptor beta chain sequence along with its context. TCRdb's table, derived via immunoSEQ multiplex PCR, lists solely in-frame clones and lacks some. The data contain 350,000 or so clones, roughly 84% of them seen just once; the ten biggest clones take up roughly 1%. This sample stems from a study of blood T cell repertoires in COVID-19. The wider study: Whether acute or convalescent, the COVID-19 samples came from the United States, Italy and Spain. From T cells, B-cell-depleted T cells, or PBMCs came the material, which was cDNA or gDNA.

CDR3 length: 15 amino acids. The ends lost 1 base at V and 10 bases at J; junction bases unmatched: 9. CDR1 and CDR2 (germline): MNHNS, SASEGT. This TCR came from a woman under 40 who had recovered from COVID-19. V is TRBV6-1 and J is TRBJ1-3; 8 nucleotides agree with TRBD1. The material sequenced was PBMCs or T cells enriched from blood (not recorded which). CDR3 DNA sequence: TGTGCCAGCAGTGAAGGTTCCGACAGGGGTCCGACCATATATTTT. It yields the protein CASSEGSDRGPTIYF.